This T cell receptor (beta chain) was retrieved from a study of cytomegalovirus exposure and HLA in healthy donors. The study, taken as a whole, reports: An Asian-associated ancestry cluster reportedly showed fewer N-insertions than the roughly 700-donor mean in a later analysis.

This clone was seen only a few times. Its antigen remains unidentified. Germline CDR1 reads SGHTA; CDR2 reads FQGNSA. Trimming stripped 6 bases from V and 6 bases from J, with 8 bases between. This CDR3 is built from 12 residues. Primers for the PCR totalled 60 Vbeta and 13 Jbeta. Libraries were prepared by immunoSEQ multiplex PCR; TCRdb keeps only in-frame clonotypes and omits some of them. The table shows under 200,000 clones, with approximately 77% occurring only once. The J gene is TRBJ2-2, the V gene TRBV7-2; D gene uncertain. The source material was PBMCs. The TCR was taken from a man aged 50 to 59 in good health and CMV-seropositive. The CDR3 loop reads CASRILAGELFF. The DNA of the CDR3 is TGTGCCAGCAGAATTCTTGCCGGGGAGCTGTTTTTT.